A single sample gave rise to the 16 T cell receptor beta chains below, sequenced in a study of T cells in Graves' hyperthyroidism and ophthalmopathy. The TCR beta CDR3 regions underwent amplification using RNA transcripts as the source. The TCR CDR3 was amplified in a first-round RT-PCR using the HTBI primer set. TCRdb re-analysed the multiplex PCR reads in MiXCR, keeping a single row per CDR3 protein. The table records 600,000 to 650,000 distinct CDR3 sequences, less than 25% of them present only once. Sample: blood. The receptors shown here come from a man aged 30 to 45 with Graves' ophthalmopathy.

This clonotype was seen ten or more times. The gene calls are TRBV20-1 and TRBJ2-7; D is unclear. Germline CDR1 reads DFQATT; CDR2 reads SNEGSKA (reference sequence). The germline V and J ends were trimmed by 1 base and 2 bases, with 9 bases remaining between them. This CDR3 is 13 amino acids long. CDR3 sequence reads: CSARGNYAYEQYF. In DNA, the CDR3 is TGCAGTGCTAGAGGTAACTACGCCTACGAGCAGTACTTC.

In its sample, this clonotype was seen a few times. CDR3 in amino acids: CASSLLRYQETQYF. The CDR3, as DNA: TGTGCCAGCAGTTTACTGCGTTATCAAGAGACCCAGTACTTC. The chain carries TRBV28 and TRBJ2-5; no clear D. The CDR3 has 14 residues. Trimming cost V 2 bases and J 2 bases, with 9 bases left between them. The V gene's germline CDR1 is MDHEN and CDR2 SYDVKM.

V is TRBV3-1 and J is TRBJ2-1; 9 nucleotides line up with TRBD1. The CDR3 is made up of 14 amino acids. V shed 5 bases and J 14 bases; nucleotides not matched to a gene: 13. Germline assignment: CDR1 LGHDT and CDR2 YNNKEL (reference sequence). CDR3 residues: CASSARDRASQEFF. The CDR3, as DNA: TGTGCCAGCAGCGCACGGGACAGGGCATCCCAGGAGTTCTTC.

The sample holds a few counts of this clonotype. The chain recombines TRBV10-3 with TRBJ2-5, with D perhaps TRBD2 (6 bases). Trimming stripped 8 bases from V and 6 bases from J, with 13 bases between. Germline V CDR1 and CDR2: ENHRY, SYGVKD. The CDR3 spans 12 residues. The CDR3 loop reads CAISAGTKTQYF. The CDR3 nucleotides are TGTGCCATCTCGGCGGGAACAAAGACCCAGTACTTC.

Concerning this clonotype itself: A junction boundary mismatches the germline segment, possibly from a read error. The gene calls are TRBV5-6 and TRBJ2-7; D may be TRBD2 (6 bases). The CDR3 extends over 16 amino acids. Germline CDR1 reads SGHDT; CDR2 reads YYEEEE. CDR3 region: CTSSAGTSSIRYEQYF. The CDR3 DNA sequence: TGTACCAGCAGCGCCGGGACTTCGAGCATAAGGTACGAGCAGTACTTC.

V gene TRBV29-1 combines with J gene TRBJ1-2; tentatively, D is TRBD1 (6 bases). The CDR3 spans 13 residues. CDR1 is SQVTM and CDR2 is ANQGSEA in the germline V gene. V was trimmed by 7 bases and J by 2 bases, leaving 14 bases between them. CDR3 sequence (DNA): TGCAGCGCGACAGACCAGGGGAACTATGGCTACACCTTC. It is translated as CSATDQGNYGYTF.

This clonotype has a count of ten or more. V is TRBV20-1 and J is TRBJ1-1; tentatively, D is TRBD1 (5 bases). The V end lost 6 bases, the J end lost 1 base, and 15 bases lay between the germline ends. Germline CDR1 reads DFQATT; CDR2 reads SNEGSKA (reference sequence). The CDR3 totals 14 residues. CDR3 bases: TGCAGTGCAGGGAGGGGCAGGACGAACACTGAAGCTTTCTTT. It codes for CSAGRGRTNTEAFF.

This clonotype came up once. A junction end diverges from the germline sequence, so it may reflect a read error. The rearrangement links TRBV11-2 to TRBJ2-5, with TRBD2 identical over 9 bases. The germline CDR1 and CDR2 sequences are SGHAT and FQNNGV. This CDR3 has 11 amino acids. CDR3 sequence reads: CASSNSGSFNF. CDR3 DNA: TGTGCCAGCAGCAATAGCGGGAGTTTCAACTTC.

The gene calls are TRBV29-1 and TRBJ2-7, with unresolved D. The germline gives CDR1 SQVTM, CDR2 ANQGSEA. Trimming pared 6 bases from V and 3 bases from J, leaving 9 bases between. This CDR3 region has 11 residues. The CDR3 DNA reads TGCAGCGTGGGCCATAACTACGAGCAGTACTTC. Amino acids: CSVGHNYEQYF.

This clonotype was recorded a few times. V is TRBV3-1 and J is TRBJ2-3; 8 bases are shared with TRBD2. Germline CDR1 reads LGHDT; CDR2 reads YNNKEL (reference sequence). Trimming cost V 4 bases and J 10 bases; bases outside gene matches: 19. The CDR3 is 17 residues long. The CDR3 region is CASSRLGIAGIGDAQYF. The CDR3, as DNA: TGTGCCAGCAGCCGCCTGGGGATAGCGGGAATCGGCGATGCGCAGTATTTT.

This clonotype has more than one count but fewer than ten. V gene TRBV20-1 combines with J gene TRBJ2-4; 9 bases are shared with TRBD1. Germline CDR1 DFQATT, CDR2 SNEGSKA (reference sequence). The CDR3 totals 14 residues. Germline trimming cut 6 bases from V and 1 base from J; bases unmatched to any gene: 4. The CDR3 sequence is CSARDRAAKNIQYF. CDR3 DNA: TGCAGTGCCCGGGACAGGGCGGCCAAAAACATTCAGTACTTC.

This clonotype showed up just a few times. The chain's CDR3 is CASSSDRAMVTEAFF. CDR3 coding DNA: TGTGCCAGCAGTTCGGACAGGGCGATGGTTACTGAAGCTTTCTTT. This chain links TRBV6-2 or TRBV6-3 with TRBJ1-1, with 8 bases matching TRBD1. The germline V gene encodes CDR1 MNHEY and CDR2 SVGEGT. The CDR3 contains 15 residues. V lost 4 bases and J lost 5; bases outside the gene matches: 9.

This clonotype appeared many times. The gene calls are TRBV20-1 and TRBJ2-1; D call uncertain. The ends were cut back, 0 bases at V and 9 bases at J, with 15 bases in the middle. The CDR3 sequence is 14 residues long. The germline V gene encodes CDR1 DFQATT and CDR2 SNEGSKA (reference sequence). CDR3 coding DNA: TGCAGTGCTAGAGATTTTGACGGATTGGGTGAGCAGTTCTTC. Translation: CSARDFDGLGEQFF.

The sample holds a few counts of this clonotype. The chain couples TRBV9 to TRBJ2-1; a possible D gene is TRBD2 (6 bases). Trimming took 1 base from V and 7 from J, leaving 15 bases between them. Germline V lookup: CDR1 SGDLS, CDR2 YYNGEE. This CDR3 has 15 amino acids. The CDR3 reads CASSVNERARNEQFF. CDR3 nucleotide sequence: TGTGCCAGCAGCGTAAACGAGCGGGCGAGGAATGAGCAGTTCTTC.

In this sample, this clonotype turned up many times. V usage is TRBV4-1 and J usage is TRBJ2-3, with 7 positions matching TRBD1. Per germline, CDR1 MGHRA and CDR2 YSYEKL. CDR3 length equals 13 residues. V gave up 4 bases and J gave up 4 bases; unmatched junction bases: 2. The CDR3 region has the DNA TGCGCCAGCAGCCCGGGACAGCCAGATACGCAGTATTTT. It encodes CASSPGQPDTQYF.

This clonotype was seen repeatedly, ten times or more. This chain joins TRBV11-1 and TRBJ2-7, with 9 bases fitting TRBD1. Unmatched junction bases numbered 2, after V lost 6 bases and J lost 2 bases. Germline assignment: CDR1 SGHAT and CDR2 FQDESV (reference sequence). The length of the CDR3 is 13 residues. The CDR3 loop reads CASRRTGAYEQYF. In DNA form, the CDR3 reads TGTGCCAGCAGACGGACAGGGGCCTACGAGCAGTACTTC.